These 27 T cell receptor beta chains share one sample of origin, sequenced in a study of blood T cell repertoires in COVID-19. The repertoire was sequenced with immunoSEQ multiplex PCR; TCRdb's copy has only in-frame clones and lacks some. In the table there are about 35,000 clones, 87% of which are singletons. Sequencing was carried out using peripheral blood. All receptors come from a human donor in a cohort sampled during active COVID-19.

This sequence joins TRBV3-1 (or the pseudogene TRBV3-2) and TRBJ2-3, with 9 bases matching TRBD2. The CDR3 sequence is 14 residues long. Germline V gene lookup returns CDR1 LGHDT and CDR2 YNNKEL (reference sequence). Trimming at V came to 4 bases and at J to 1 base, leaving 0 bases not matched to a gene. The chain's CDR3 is CASSLAGGTDTQYF. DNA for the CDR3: TGTGCCAGCAGCCTAGCGGGGGGCACAGATACGCAGTATTTT.

This chain's CDR3 is CASSLVLHGGDEQFF. The CDR3, as DNA: TGTGCCAGCAGCTTGGTTCTACATGGCGGAGATGAGCAGTTCTTC. This chain connects TRBV5-6 to TRBJ2-1, with D unresolved. The germline V and J ends were trimmed by 0 bases and 8 bases, with 15 bases remaining between them. In germline, CDR1 is SGHDT, CDR2 YYEEEE. The CDR3 totals 15 residues.

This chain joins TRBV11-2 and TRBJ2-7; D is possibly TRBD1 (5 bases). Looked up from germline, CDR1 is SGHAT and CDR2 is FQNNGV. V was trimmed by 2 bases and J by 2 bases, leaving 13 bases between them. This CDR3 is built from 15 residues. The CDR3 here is CASSLFRTQTYEQYF. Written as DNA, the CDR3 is TGTGCCAGCAGCTTATTCCGGACACAAACCTACGAGCAGTACTTC.

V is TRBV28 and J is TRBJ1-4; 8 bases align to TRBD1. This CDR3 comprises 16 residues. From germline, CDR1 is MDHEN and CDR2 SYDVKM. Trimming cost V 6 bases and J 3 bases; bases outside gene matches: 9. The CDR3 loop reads CASRSGQARPNEKLFF. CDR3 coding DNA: TGTGCCAGCAGGTCGGGACAGGCTCGGCCTAATGAAAAACTGTTTTTT.

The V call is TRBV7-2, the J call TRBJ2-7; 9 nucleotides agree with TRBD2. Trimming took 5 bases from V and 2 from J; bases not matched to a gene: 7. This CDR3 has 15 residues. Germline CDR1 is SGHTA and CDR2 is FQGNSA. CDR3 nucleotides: TGTGCCAGCAGCCTTACTAGCGGGCAAACCTACGAGCAGTACTTC. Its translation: CASSLTSGQTYEQYF.

CDR3 sequence reads: CASSLGGTGNTGELFF. The CDR3 coding sequence is TGTGCCAGCAGCTTAGGCGGGACAGGGAACACCGGGGAGCTGTTTTTT. The chain combines TRBV7-2 with TRBJ2-2; 8 bases map to TRBD1. This CDR3 has 16 amino acids. Germline CDR1 SGHTA, CDR2 FQGNSA. After removal of 1 base from V and 1 base from J, the junction contained 2 bases not matched to a gene.

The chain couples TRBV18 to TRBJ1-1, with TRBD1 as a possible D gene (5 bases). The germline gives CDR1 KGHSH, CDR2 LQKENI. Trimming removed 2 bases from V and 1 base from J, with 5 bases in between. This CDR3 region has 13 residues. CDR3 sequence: CASSPGQNTEAFF. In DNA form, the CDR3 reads TGTGCCAGCTCACCAGGACAGAACACTGAAGCTTTCTTT.

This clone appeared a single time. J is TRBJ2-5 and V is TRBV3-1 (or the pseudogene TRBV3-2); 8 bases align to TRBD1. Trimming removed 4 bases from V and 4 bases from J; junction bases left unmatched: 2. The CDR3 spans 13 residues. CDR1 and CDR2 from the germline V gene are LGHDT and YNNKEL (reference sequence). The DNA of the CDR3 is TGTGCCAGCAGCCGAACAGGGGGAGAGACCCAGTACTTC. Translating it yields CASSRTGGETQYF.

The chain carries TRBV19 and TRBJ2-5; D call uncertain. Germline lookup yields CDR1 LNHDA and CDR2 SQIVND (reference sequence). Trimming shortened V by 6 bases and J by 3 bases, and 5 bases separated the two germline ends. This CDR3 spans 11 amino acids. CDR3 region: CASRREETQYF. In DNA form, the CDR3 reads TGTGCCAGTAGACGGGAAGAGACCCAGTACTTC.

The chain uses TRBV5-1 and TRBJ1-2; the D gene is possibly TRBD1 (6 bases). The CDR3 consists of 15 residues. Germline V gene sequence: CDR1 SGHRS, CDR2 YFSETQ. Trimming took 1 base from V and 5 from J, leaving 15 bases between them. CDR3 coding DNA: TGCGCCAGCAGCTTGAACAGTTTGAGGGGGTATGGCTACACCTTC. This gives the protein CASSLNSLRGYGYTF.

CDR3 coding DNA: TGCGCCAGCAGCCAAGATCTTAGTTATGGCTACGAGCAGTACTTC. Amino acids: CASSQDLSYGYEQYF. J is TRBJ2-7 and V is TRBV4-3; D is undetermined. V lost 0 bases and J 3 bases, leaving 12 bases between the germline ends. CDR3 length equals 15 residues. Germline assignment: CDR1 LGHNA and CDR2 YSLEER.

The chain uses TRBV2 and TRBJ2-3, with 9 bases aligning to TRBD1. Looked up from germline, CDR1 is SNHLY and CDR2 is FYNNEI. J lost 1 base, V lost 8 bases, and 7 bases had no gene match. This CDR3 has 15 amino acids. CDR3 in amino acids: CASLRRDRGTDTQYF. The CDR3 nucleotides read TGTGCCAGCCTACGACGGGACAGGGGCACAGATACGCAGTATTTT.

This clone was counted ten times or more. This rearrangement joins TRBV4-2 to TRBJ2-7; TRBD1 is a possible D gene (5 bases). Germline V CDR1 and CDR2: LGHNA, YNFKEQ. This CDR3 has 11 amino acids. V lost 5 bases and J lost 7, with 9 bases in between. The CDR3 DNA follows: TGTGCCAGCAGCACCACAGGAGAGCAGTACTTC. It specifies CASSTTGEQYF.

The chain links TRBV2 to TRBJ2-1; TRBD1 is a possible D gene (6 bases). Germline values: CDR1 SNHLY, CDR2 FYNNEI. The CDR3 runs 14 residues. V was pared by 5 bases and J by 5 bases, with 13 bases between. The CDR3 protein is CASSKQGTDNEQFF. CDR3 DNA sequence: TGTGCCAGCAGTAAACAGGGAACCGACAATGAGCAGTTCTTC.

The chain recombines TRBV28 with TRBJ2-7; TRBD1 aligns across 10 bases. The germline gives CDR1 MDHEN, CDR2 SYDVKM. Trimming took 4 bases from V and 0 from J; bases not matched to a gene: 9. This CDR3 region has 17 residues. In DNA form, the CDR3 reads TGTGCCAGCAGTTCCCCCGCCGGGACAGGGGCCTCCTACGAGCAGTACTTC. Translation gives CASSSPAGTGASYEQYF.

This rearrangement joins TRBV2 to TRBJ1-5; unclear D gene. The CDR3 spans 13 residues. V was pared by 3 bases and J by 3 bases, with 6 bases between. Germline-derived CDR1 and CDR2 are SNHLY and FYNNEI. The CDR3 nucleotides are TGTGCCAGCAGTGACGGACTCAATCAGCCCCAGCATTTT. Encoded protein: CASSDGLNQPQHF.

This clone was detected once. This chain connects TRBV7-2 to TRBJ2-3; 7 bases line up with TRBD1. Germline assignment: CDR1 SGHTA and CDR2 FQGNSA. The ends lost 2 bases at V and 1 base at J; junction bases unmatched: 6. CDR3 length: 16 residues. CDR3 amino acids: CASSLPKDRRTDTQYF. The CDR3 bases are TGTGCCAGCAGCTTACCGAAGGACAGGCGCACAGATACGCAGTATTTT.

The CDR3 loop is CASSSWGQGGREQYF. CDR3 nucleotides: TGTGCCAGTAGTAGTTGGGGACAGGGCGGACGCGAGCAGTACTTC. This rearrangement joins TRBV19 to TRBJ2-7, with 9 bases aligning to TRBD1. V shed 4 bases and J 6 bases; nucleotides not matched to a gene: 10. CDR3 length: 15 residues. Germline V gives CDR1 LNHDA, CDR2 SQIVND (reference sequence). Together with reference TRBV19 and TRBJ2-7, the CDR3 gives the full variable domain: DGGITQSPKYLFRKEGQNVTLSCEQNLNHDAMYWYRQDPGQGLRLIYYSQIVNDFQKGDIAEGYSVSREKKESFPLTVTSAQKNPTAFYLCASSSWGQGGREQYFGPGTRLTVT.

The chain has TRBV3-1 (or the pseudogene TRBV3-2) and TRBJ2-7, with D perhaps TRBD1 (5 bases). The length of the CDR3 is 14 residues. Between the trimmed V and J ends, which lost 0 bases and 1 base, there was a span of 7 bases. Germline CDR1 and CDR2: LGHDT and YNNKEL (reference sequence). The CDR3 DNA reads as TGTGCCAGCAGCCAAGAAGGGGTGTCCTACGAGCAGTACTTC. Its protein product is CASSQEGVSYEQYF.

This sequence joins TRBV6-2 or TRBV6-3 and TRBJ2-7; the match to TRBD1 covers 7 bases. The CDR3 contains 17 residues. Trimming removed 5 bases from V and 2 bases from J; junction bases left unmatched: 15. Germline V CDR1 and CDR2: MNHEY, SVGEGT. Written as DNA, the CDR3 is TGTGCCAGCAGTACAATCCGACCGCCGGGACAGCCCTACGAGCAGTACTTC. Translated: CASSTIRPPGQPYEQYF.

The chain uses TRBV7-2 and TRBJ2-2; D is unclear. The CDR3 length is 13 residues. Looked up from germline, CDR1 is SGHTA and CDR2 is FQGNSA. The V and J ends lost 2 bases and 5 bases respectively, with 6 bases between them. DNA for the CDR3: TGTGCCAGCAGCTTATCCAGGACCGGGGAGCTGTTTTTT. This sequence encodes CASSLSRTGELFF.

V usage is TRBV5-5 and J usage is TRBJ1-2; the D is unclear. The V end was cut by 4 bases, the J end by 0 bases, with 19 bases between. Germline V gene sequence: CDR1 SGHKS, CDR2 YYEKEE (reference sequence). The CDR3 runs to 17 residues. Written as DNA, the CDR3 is TGTGCCAGCAGCGTAATAGGGAGATTACTTACTAACTATGGCTACACCTTC. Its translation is CASSVIGRLLTNYGYTF. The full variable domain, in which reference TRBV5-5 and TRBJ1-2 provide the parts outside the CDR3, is DAGVTQSPTHLIKTRGQQVTLRCSPISGHKSVSWYQQVLGQGPQFIFQYYEKEERGRGNFPDRFSARQFPNYSSELNVNALLLGDSALYLCASSVIGRLLTNYGYTFGSGTRLTVV.

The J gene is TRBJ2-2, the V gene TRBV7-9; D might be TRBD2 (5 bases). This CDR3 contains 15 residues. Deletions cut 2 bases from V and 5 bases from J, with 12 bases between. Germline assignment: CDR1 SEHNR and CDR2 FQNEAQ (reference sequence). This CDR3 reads CASSLYRGLTGELFF. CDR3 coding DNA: TGTGCCAGCAGCTTATATCGGGGTTTAACCGGGGAGCTGTTTTTT.

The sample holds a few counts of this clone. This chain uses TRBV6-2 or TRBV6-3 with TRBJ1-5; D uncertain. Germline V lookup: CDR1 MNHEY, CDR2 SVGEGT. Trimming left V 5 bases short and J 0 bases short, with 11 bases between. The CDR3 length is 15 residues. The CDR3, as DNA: TGTGCCAGCAGTCCCTTCAGTGGTAGCAATCAGCCCCAGCATTTT. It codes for CASSPFSGSNQPQHF.

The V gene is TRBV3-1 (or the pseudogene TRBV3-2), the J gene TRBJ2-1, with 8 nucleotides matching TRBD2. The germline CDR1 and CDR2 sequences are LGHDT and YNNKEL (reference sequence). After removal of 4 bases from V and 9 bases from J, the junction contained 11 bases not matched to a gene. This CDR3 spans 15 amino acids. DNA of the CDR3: TGTGCCAGCAGCCGCGGGGGGTCATCAATTCCTGAGCAGTTCTTC. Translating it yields CASSRGGSSIPEQFF.

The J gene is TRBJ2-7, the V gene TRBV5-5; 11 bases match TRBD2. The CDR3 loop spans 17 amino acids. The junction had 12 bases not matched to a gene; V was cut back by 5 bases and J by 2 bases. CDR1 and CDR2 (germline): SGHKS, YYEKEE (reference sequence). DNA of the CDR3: TGTGCCAGCAGATATAGCGGGGGGGCCGCCGCGACCTACGAGCAGTACTTC. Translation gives CASRYSGGAAATYEQYF.

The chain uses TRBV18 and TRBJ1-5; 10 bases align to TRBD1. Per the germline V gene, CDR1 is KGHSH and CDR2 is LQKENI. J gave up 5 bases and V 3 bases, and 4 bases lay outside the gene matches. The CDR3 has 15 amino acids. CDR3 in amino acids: CASSPTGTGDQPQHF. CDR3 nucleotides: TGTGCCAGCTCACCGACGGGGACAGGGGATCAGCCCCAGCATTTT.